These 22 T cell receptor beta chains were all obtained from the same sample, sequenced in a study of CD8+ T cells in alopecia areata. Treatment reported: oral pan-JAK inhibitor, 5-10 mg twice daily. The sequencing template was cDNA reverse transcribed from extracted RNA. Some clones are missing from TCRdb's copy, which holds only in-frame ones; the method was immunoSEQ multiplex PCR. The data contain nearly 110,000 clones, roughly 84% of them seen just once; the ten biggest clones take up under 25%. The sample here was CD8+ T cells sorted from blood, taken at week 24, from a patient treated with tofacitinib. These receptors were collected from a human donor with alopecia areata.

V gene TRBV13 combines with J gene TRBJ1-1; D call uncertain. Trimming shortened V by 8 bases and J by 4 bases, and 17 bases separated the two germline ends. Looked up from germline, CDR1 is PRHDT and CDR2 is FYEKMQ (reference sequence). CDR3 length: 14 amino acids. This CDR3 reads CASVEGMRSTEAFF. The CDR3 DNA is TGTGCCAGCGTCGAAGGGATGAGGAGCACTGAAGCTTTCTTT.

This rearrangement joins TRBV7-9 to TRBJ2-7; D unresolved. Deletions cut 1 base from V and 6 bases from J, with 7 bases between. CDR3 size: 12 residues. Germline V gene lookup returns CDR1 SEHNR and CDR2 FQNEAQ (reference sequence). Here the CDR3 DNA reads TGTGCCAGCAGCTTAGGCCGCTCCGAGCAGTACTTC. Translated, it gives CASSLGRSEQYF.

The genes are TRBV4-3 and TRBJ2-7; D tentatively fits TRBD1 or TRBD2 (5 bases each). The V gene lost 4 bases and the J gene lost 5 bases, with 21 bases spanning the gap. The germline V gene encodes CDR1 LGHNA and CDR2 YSLEER. The CDR3 length is 16 residues. The CDR3 is CASSLEIGTGLHEQYF. The CDR3, as DNA: TGCGCCAGCAGCCTAGAGATCGGGACCGGACTCCACGAGCAGTACTTC.

The chain combines TRBV19 with TRBJ2-6, with 7 bases identical to TRBD2. After removal of 2 bases from V and 0 bases from J, the junction contained 1 base not matched to a gene. CDR3 length equals 16 residues. The germline V gene has CDR1 LNHDA and CDR2 SQIVND (reference sequence). The CDR3 spells CASSISGGSGANVLTF. CDR3 DNA sequence: TGTGCCAGTAGTATATCGGGGGGCTCTGGGGCCAACGTCCTGACTTTC.

V is TRBV4-1 and J is TRBJ2-2, with 8 positions matching TRBD2. Germline V CDR1 and CDR2: MGHRA, YSYEKL. Trimming at V came to 0 bases and at J to 9 bases, leaving 9 bases not matched to a gene. The CDR3 is 16 amino acids. The CDR3 region has the DNA TGCGCCAGCAGCCAAGATGTCAGCGGGGGAACTAGGGAGCTGTTTTTT. As protein: CASSQDVSGGTRELFF.

The J gene is TRBJ2-1, the V gene TRBV13; D possibly corresponds to TRBD1 (5 bases). Trimming shortened V by 7 bases and J by 2 bases, and 12 bases separated the two germline ends. CDR1 and CDR2 from the germline V gene are PRHDT and FYEKMQ (reference sequence). The CDR3 loop spans 14 amino acids. In nucleotides, the CDR3 is TGTGCCAGCATGAAATCAGGGACCTACAATGAGCAGTTCTTC. It translates to CASMKSGTYNEQFF.

This clone was found a few times. The J gene is TRBJ2-5, the V gene TRBV10-2, with a possible D match to TRBD2 (5 bases). Germline assignment: CDR1 WSHSY and CDR2 SAAADI. Trimming left V 6 bases short and J 5 bases short, with 7 bases between. The CDR3 length is 11 residues. The CDR3 DNA reads TGCGCCAGCAGCGACTACGAGACCCAGTACTTC. Translation: CASSDYETQYF.

This chain connects TRBV7-2 to TRBJ2-1, with D possibly TRBD2 on 5 matching bases. The CDR3 is made up of 14 amino acids. The germline V gene has CDR1 SGHTA and CDR2 FQGNSA. Trimming took 5 bases from V and 4 from J, leaving 12 bases between them. The DNA of the CDR3 is TGTGCCAGCAGCCCAGGACTCCTTTACAATGAGCAGTTCTTC. It is translated as CASSPGLLYNEQFF.

V is TRBV4-2 and J is TRBJ2-7; the match to TRBD1 covers 10 bases. CDR3 length: 15 amino acids. In germline, CDR1 is LGHNA, CDR2 YNFKEQ. J lost 6 bases, V lost 4 bases, and 9 bases had no gene match. As DNA, the CDR3 is TGTGCCAGCAGCCCATCGGGACAGGGGACCTTCGAGCAGTACTTC. Protein sequence: CASSPSGQGTFEQYF.

This chain links TRBV2 with TRBJ2-1, with 10 bases that match TRBD2. This CDR3 region has 17 residues. Germline V gene data show CDR1 as SNHLY and CDR2 as FYNNEI. After removal of 6 bases from V and 1 base from J, the junction contained 9 bases not matched to a gene. In DNA, the CDR3 is TGTGCCAGCAGCCATGACTTAGCGGGGGGATCCTACAATGAGCAGTTCTTC. This gives the protein CASSHDLAGGSYNEQFF.

This rearrangement joins TRBV29-1 to TRBJ1-3; TRBD1 is a possible D gene (6 bases). Trimming removed 1 base at V and 4 bases at J, with 8 bases between. From germline, CDR1 is SQVTM and CDR2 ANQGSEA. The length of the CDR3 is 13 residues. CDR3 in amino acids: CSVEARGGNTIYF. For the CDR3, the DNA is TGCAGCGTTGAAGCCAGGGGAGGAAACACCATATATTTT.

The chain is built from TRBV6-5 and TRBJ2-5, with no clear D. Near its end, the DNA agrees better with TRBJ2-7, so the J call may be wrong. The CDR3 extends over 15 amino acids. From germline, CDR1 is MNHEY and CDR2 SVGAGI. This chain's CDR3 is CASSYSSPYDYEQYF. The DNA of the CDR3 is TGTGCCAGCAGTTACTCGTCGCCCTACGACTACGAGCAGTACTTC.

The V gene is TRBV19, the J gene TRBJ2-1; 12 positions match TRBD2. CDR3 length equals 17 residues. Germline assignment: CDR1 LNHDA and CDR2 SQIVND (reference sequence). With V trimmed by 1 base and J by 7 bases, 8 bases remained unmatched. CDR3 protein: CASSIVGLAGGSNEQFF. CDR3 DNA sequence: TGTGCCAGTAGTATAGTCGGGCTAGCGGGGGGGTCGAATGAGCAGTTCTTC. Full variable domain (outside the CDR3, taken from reference TRBV19 and TRBJ2-1): DGGITQSPKYLFRKEGQNVTLSCEQNLNHDAMYWYRQDPGQGLRLIYYSQIVNDFQKGDIAEGYSVSREKKESFPLTVTSAQKNPTAFYLCASSIVGLAGGSNEQFFGPGTRLTVL.

The chain links TRBV27 to TRBJ2-7; 7 bases are shared with TRBD1. Germline trimming cut 4 bases from V and 2 bases from J; bases unmatched to any gene: 8. This CDR3 is 15 amino acids long. Germline V gene data show CDR1 as MNHEY and CDR2 as SMNVEV (reference sequence). The CDR3 region is CASSYQTGRTYEQYF. CDR3 nucleotide sequence: TGTGCCAGCAGTTATCAGACAGGGAGAACCTACGAGCAGTACTTC.

This chain links TRBV7-9 with TRBJ2-5; 7 bases fit TRBD1. CDR1 and CDR2 from the germline V gene are SEHNR and FQNEAQ (reference sequence). V shed 4 bases, J shed 0 bases, and the junction held 2 bases outside the gene matches. This CDR3 region has 14 residues. The CDR3: CASSSDRNQETQYF. The CDR3 DNA is TGTGCCAGCAGCTCGGACAGGAACCAAGAGACCCAGTACTTC.

The gene calls are TRBV9 and TRBJ2-2, with unresolved D. Trimming pared 0 bases from V and 2 bases from J, leaving 11 bases between. Germline CDR1 reads SGDLS; CDR2 reads YYNGEE. The CDR3 consists of 16 residues. The CDR3 is CASSVGVSVNTGELFF. The CDR3 nucleotides are TGTGCCAGCAGCGTAGGCGTCAGCGTAAACACCGGGGAGCTGTTTTTT.

This clone has a single count. The gene calls are TRBV6-5 and TRBJ2-5; 7 bases line up with TRBD1. Per the germline V gene, CDR1 is MNHEY and CDR2 is SVGAGI. The CDR3 length is 14 residues. The V and J ends lost 0 bases and 3 bases, in that order; junction bases with no gene match: 1. CDR3 sequence reads: CASSYSTGKETQYF. The CDR3 DNA is TGTGCCAGCAGTTACTCGACAGGGAAAGAGACCCAGTACTTC.

This clone appeared a few times. The chain combines TRBV29-1 with TRBJ2-1; D is unclear. V dropped 6 bases and J dropped 0 bases, with 18 bases sitting between them. This CDR3 contains 16 residues. In germline, CDR1 is SQVTM, CDR2 ANQGSEA. In DNA form, the CDR3 reads TGCAGCGTCACCCCCCCCATGAAAAGCTCCTACAATGAGCAGTTCTTC. Translating it yields CSVTPPMKSSYNEQFF.

The gene calls are TRBV7-8 and TRBJ2-2, with D perhaps assigned TRBD1 or TRBD2 (5 bases each). Germline V gene lookup returns CDR1 SGHVS and CDR2 FQNEAQ. The CDR3 runs 11 residues. The germline V and J ends were trimmed by 8 bases and 4 bases, with 5 bases remaining between them. CDR3 in amino acids: CASGGTGELFF. In nucleotides, the CDR3 is TGTGCCAGCGGGGGCACCGGGGAGCTGTTTTTT.

This chain uses TRBV11-2 with TRBJ2-7, with a tentative D call TRBD2 (5 bases). The CDR3 consists of 13 residues. Trimming took off 3 bases at V and 0 bases at J, with 6 bases between the two ends. CDR1 is SGHAT and CDR2 is FQNNGV in the germline V gene. The DNA for the CDR3 is TGTGCCAGCAGCTTGGACTCCTCCTACGAGCAGTACTTC. Its translation: CASSLDSSYEQYF.

The V gene is TRBV4-3, the J gene TRBJ2-5; 7 bases map to TRBD2. Germline trimming cut 0 bases from V and 2 bases from J; bases unmatched to any gene: 3. Germline CDR1 reads LGHNA; CDR2 reads YSLEER. The CDR3 extends over 15 amino acids. The DNA for the CDR3 is TGCGCCAGCAGCCAAGATACGGGGGGTCAAGAGACCCAGTACTTC. Amino acid sequence: CASSQDTGGQETQYF.

CDR3 sequence reads: CASSFGDTYTEAFF. The CDR3 DNA reads TGTGCCAGCAGTTTTGGGGACACTTACACTGAAGCTTTCTTT. V is TRBV27 and J is TRBJ1-1; a possible D gene is TRBD1 (6 bases). V gave up 3 bases and J gave up 3 bases, with 11 bases separating them. The germline V gene encodes CDR1 MNHEY and CDR2 SMNVEV (reference sequence). CDR3 length equals 14 residues.